This T cell receptor beta chain was profiled in a study of blood T cell repertoires in COVID-19. Study information: The origin of the acute and convalescent COVID-19 samples was the United States, Italy and Spain. Sources were T cells, B-cell-depleted T cells, or PBMCs; the material itself was cDNA or gDNA.

Between the trimmed V and J ends, which lost 0 bases and 0 bases, there was a span of 6 bases. The CDR3 runs to 14 residues. From germline, CDR1 is SGHRS and CDR2 YFSETQ. Method: immunoSEQ multiplex PCR; TCRdb's copy keeps in-frame clones and lacks some. The sample includes around 210,000 clones, under 90% of them seen just once. The chain combines TRBV5-1 with TRBJ1-2; D call uncertain. The TCR was taken from a woman aged 80 or over with COVID-19, enrolled during active disease. The source material was peripheral blood. The CDR3 protein is CASSLGDTNYGYTF. CDR3 DNA: TGCGCCAGCAGCTTGGGTGACACTAACTATGGCTACACCTTC. The full variable domain, with the rest looked up from reference TRBV5-1 and TRBJ1-2, is KAGVTQTPRYLIKTRGQQVTLSCSPISGHRSVSWYQQTPGQGLQFLFEYFSETQRNKGNFPGRFSGRQFSNSRSEMNVSTLELGDSALYLCASSLGDTNYGYTFGSGTRLTVV.